This T cell receptor beta chain was profiled in a study of blood T cells in healthy people across ages. This clonotype was seen more than once but under ten times. The junction and the germline gene differ at one end; a read error may be behind it. This CDR3 region has 14 residues. The germline V gene encodes CDR1 DFQATT and CDR2 SNEGSKA (reference sequence). Primers used in a second PCR of roughly 6 to 12 cycles were a sample-barcoded 5' primer and a J-beta primer mix. TCRdb passed the 5' RACE reads through MiXCR, listing each CDR3 protein once. The repertoire has around 870,000 distinct CDR3 sequences, around 30% of them found once; the top ten carry 17%.

Material for sequencing was blood. The chain has TRBV20-1 and TRBJ1-2, with 10 bases that match TRBD1. The receptor was derived from a woman of 80 years or more in good health. The CDR3 here is CSVRQGARGYGYTF. The CDR3 bases are TGCAGTGTTAGACAGGGGGCGCGTGGCTATGGCTACACCTTC.